A single sample is the source of the 21 T cell receptor beta chains below, sequenced in a study of blood T cell repertoires in COVID-19. Sequencing was performed with immunoSEQ multiplex PCR; in TCRdb, only in-frame clones are kept and a portion is missing. The table includes fewer than 200,000 clones, around 78% detected once. What was sequenced was PBMCs or T cells enriched from blood (not recorded which). The receptors stem from a woman in her forties or fifties who had recovered from COVID-19.

The chain couples TRBV4-2 to TRBJ2-5; 7 bases map to TRBD2. This CDR3 is 16 amino acids long. Germline trimming cut 2 bases from V and 1 base from J; bases unmatched to any gene: 7. The germline CDR1 and CDR2 sequences are LGHNA and YNFKEQ. For the CDR3, the DNA is TGTGCCAGCAGCCAATTCTGGGGGGGATCCCAAGAGACCCAGTACTTC. This codes for CASSQFWGGSQETQYF.

The table lists this clone with a count of one. J is TRBJ1-5 and V is TRBV18; 12 nucleotides line up with TRBD1. The germline CDR1 and CDR2 sequences are KGHSH and LQKENI. Trimming cost V 2 bases and J 7 bases; bases outside gene matches: 6. The CDR3 has 16 residues. CDR3 loop: CASSPWGTGGVQPQHF. CDR3 nucleotide sequence: TGTGCCAGCTCACCATGGGGGACAGGGGGCGTACAGCCCCAGCATTTT.

This clone was seen once. The J gene is TRBJ2-1, the V gene TRBV6-4; D might be TRBD2 (5 bases). In germline, CDR1 is MRHNA, CDR2 SNTAGT. The CDR3 loop spans 14 amino acids. The V gene lost 0 bases and the J gene lost 6 bases, with 9 bases spanning the gap. CDR3 in amino acids: CASSDSGGSNEQFF. The CDR3 coding sequence is TGTGCCAGCAGTGACTCGGGTGGGAGCAATGAGCAGTTCTTC.

The chain combines TRBV13 with TRBJ1-2; weak D call: TRBD1 (5 bases). Per the germline V gene, CDR1 is PRHDT and CDR2 is FYEKMQ (reference sequence). V was shortened by 3 bases and J by 6 bases, with 11 bases between the two germline ends. This CDR3 is 13 amino acids long. This CDR3 is CASSFAGKDGYTF. Written as DNA, the CDR3 is TGTGCCAGCAGCTTCGCAGGGAAGGATGGCTACACCTTC.

This chain links TRBV12-3 or TRBV12-4 with TRBJ1-2; TRBD1 is a possible D gene (5 bases). The CDR3 extends over 12 amino acids. The ends were cut back, 8 bases at V and 7 bases at J, with 14 bases in the middle. The CDR3 sequence: CASGQGSGGYTF. CDR3 nucleotides: TGTGCCAGCGGGCAGGGTTCAGGTGGCTACACCTTC.

The chain couples TRBV27 to TRBJ1-1; D is ambiguous. Germline loops: CDR1 MNHEY, CDR2 SMNVEV (reference sequence). V lost 5 bases and J 10 bases, leaving 20 bases between the germline ends. The CDR3 has 14 residues. DNA for the CDR3: TGTGCCAGCAGTGGCAGCGCGGTGGAGAGTAGAGCTTTCTTT. Its protein product is CASSGSAVESRAFF.

This clone came up a few times. The chain carries TRBV29-1 and TRBJ2-3; D not resolved. The CDR3 extends over 12 amino acids. Trimming removed 3 bases at V and 6 bases at J, with 10 bases between. Germline V lookup: CDR1 SQVTM, CDR2 ANQGSEA. The CDR3 DNA reads as TGCAGCGTTGACCGATTTGGCGATACGCAGTATTTT. Translated, it gives CSVDRFGDTQYF.

The gene calls are TRBV29-1 and TRBJ1-5; maybe TRBD1 (6 bases). V lost 0 bases and J lost 1, with 10 bases in between. CDR3 length: 15 residues. CDR1 and CDR2 from the germline V gene are SQVTM and ANQGSEA. Here the CDR3 reads CSVEDSGTSNQPQHF. The CDR3 coding sequence is TGCAGCGTTGAAGATTCCGGGACAAGCAATCAGCCCCAGCATTTT.

This clone came up once. The chain employs TRBV29-1 and TRBJ2-5; 11 bases fit TRBD2. The germline gives CDR1 SQVTM, CDR2 ANQGSEA. V lost 1 base, J lost 4 bases, and 11 bases stayed unmatched. CDR3 size: 17 residues. CDR3 sequence reads: CSVEGEGTSGGGETQYF. CDR3 coding DNA: TGCAGCGTTGAAGGGGAAGGGACTAGCGGAGGAGGAGAGACCCAGTACTTC. Using reference TRBV29-1 and TRBJ2-5 for the parts outside the CDR3, the full variable domain is SAVISQKPSRDICQRGTSLTIQCQVDSQVTMMFWYRQQPGQSLTLIATANQGSEATYESGFVIDKFPISRPNLTFSTLTVSNMSPEDSSIYLCSVEGEGTSGGGETQYFGPGTRLLVL.

This clone has only a few counts. The rearrangement uses TRBV6-5 and TRBJ1-5; D is unclear. The CDR3 covers 13 residues. The ends were cut back, 8 bases at V and 7 bases at J, with 15 bases in the middle. The germline gives CDR1 MNHEY, CDR2 SVGAGI. CDR3 in DNA: TGTGCCAGCCGGGTGCTTGGAGGCCAGCCCCAGCATTTT. Translating it yields CASRVLGGQPQHF.

V usage is TRBV5-8 and J usage is TRBJ1-5; D ambiguous. Trimming removed 1 base from V and 0 bases from J, with 8 bases in between. CDR1 is SGHTS and CDR2 is YDEGEE in the germline V gene. The CDR3 sequence is 15 residues long. CDR3 sequence: CASSLRGNSNQPQHF. The CDR3 DNA reads TGTGCCAGCAGCTTGCGGGGAAATAGCAATCAGCCCCAGCATTTT.

The rearrangement joins TRBV19 to TRBJ1-6; tentatively, D is TRBD1 (5 bases). The V and J ends lost 5 bases and 7 bases respectively, with 18 bases between them. CDR1 is LNHDA, CDR2 SQIVND, per germline (reference sequence). This CDR3 contains 16 residues. DNA of the CDR3: TGTGCCAGTAGTTGGGGCGCGTATCTGGGCAATTCACCCCTCCACTTT. Its translation is CASSWGAYLGNSPLHF.

This clone was counted a few times. The V call is TRBV28, the J call TRBJ1-2; 7 bases map to TRBD1. The length of the CDR3 is 15 residues. J lost 1 base, V lost 7 bases, and 9 bases had no gene match. CDR1 and CDR2 (germline): MDHEN, SYDVKM. The CDR3 nucleotides read TGTGCCAGCACCGAGACAGGGCCCCGTAACTATGGCTACACCTTC. Protein sequence: CASTETGPRNYGYTF.

J is TRBJ1-2 and V is TRBV6-4; 7 positions match TRBD1. The CDR3 loop spans 14 amino acids. V trimming: 3 bases; J trimming: 4 bases; junction bases outside the gene matches: 5. Germline CDR1 MRHNA, CDR2 SNTAGT. CDR3 DNA sequence: TGTGCCAGCAGTGAGCAAACAGGGGCCTATGGCTACACCTTC. Amino acids: CASSEQTGAYGYTF.

The chain has TRBV19 and TRBJ1-2; TRBD1 matches at 8 bases. The CDR3 is made up of 15 amino acids. V shed 5 bases, J shed 7 bases, and the junction held 12 bases outside the gene matches. In germline, CDR1 is LNHDA, CDR2 SQIVND (reference sequence). The CDR3 spells CASSPPGTGVAGYTF. The CDR3 nucleotides read TGTGCCAGTAGTCCCCCCGGGACAGGAGTTGCTGGCTACACCTTC. Together with reference TRBV19 and TRBJ1-2, the CDR3 gives the full variable domain: DGGITQSPKYLFRKEGQNVTLSCEQNLNHDAMYWYRQDPGQGLRLIYYSQIVNDFQKGDIAEGYSVSREKKESFPLTVTSAQKNPTAFYLCASSPPGTGVAGYTFGSGTRLTVV.

In this sample, this clone turned up once. This sequence joins TRBV7-9 and TRBJ2-1; 9 positions agree with TRBD2. The CDR3 covers 15 residues. The germline V gene has CDR1 SEHNR and CDR2 FQNEAQ (reference sequence). V lost 5 bases and J lost 6; bases outside the gene matches: 8. The CDR3 DNA reads TGTGCCAGCAGCCGCCGAGCGGGAGGAGGCAATGAGCAGTTCTTC. Its translation: CASSRRAGGGNEQFF.

The CDR3 DNA sequence: TGTGCCAGCTCACTGACCGGGGGGAACACTGAAGCTTTCTTT. Amino acids: CASSLTGGNTEAFF. J is TRBJ1-1 and V is TRBV18; weak D call: TRBD1 (5 bases). V shed 4 bases and J shed 1 base, with 10 bases lying between them. Looked up from germline, CDR1 is KGHSH and CDR2 is LQKENI. The CDR3 consists of 14 residues.

This rearrangement joins TRBV28 to TRBJ1-2; D ambiguous. The CDR3 has 12 residues. Germline V gene data show CDR1 as MDHEN and CDR2 as SYDVKM. Trimming took 6 bases from V and 3 from J, leaving 8 bases between them. The CDR3 DNA is TGTGCCAGCAGCGGTTCCTACTATGGCTACACCTTC. Translating gives CASSGSYYGYTF.

In its sample, this clone was seen a few times. The chain recombines TRBV7-3 with TRBJ1-6; 8 nucleotides agree with TRBD1. Germline CDR1 is SGHTA and CDR2 is FQGTGA. With 5 bases clipped from V and 6 bases from J, the junction kept 3 bases outside the gene matches. The CDR3 sequence is 14 residues long. The CDR3 spells CASSKTGANSPLHF. The CDR3 nucleotides read TGTGCCAGCAGCAAGACAGGGGCTAATTCACCCCTCCACTTT. Supplemented by reference TRBV7-3 and TRBJ1-6, the full variable domain reads GAGVSQTPSNKVTEKGKYVELRCDPISGHTALYWYRQSLGQGPEFLIYFQGTGAADDSGLPNDRFFAVRPEGSVSTLKIQRTERGDSAVYLCASSKTGANSPLHFGNGTRLTVT.

The chain joins TRBV7-8 to TRBJ1-6; TRBD1 matches 7 bases. There are 14 residues in the CDR3. Looked up from germline, CDR1 is SGHVS and CDR2 is FQNEAQ. V shed 5 bases and J 6 bases; nucleotides not matched to a gene: 4. CDR3 in DNA: TGTGCCAGCAGCCTCGACAGGGTTAATTCACCCCTCCACTTT. Translated: CASSLDRVNSPLHF.

The chain joins TRBV24-1 to TRBJ2-1; D gene unclear. Germline CDR1 is KGHDR and CDR2 is SFDVKD. Trimming pared 6 bases from V and 4 bases from J, leaving 9 bases between. This CDR3 contains 13 residues. The CDR3 coding sequence is TGTGCCACCAGTTCAGACGGGTACAATGAGCAGTTCTTC. Its protein product is CATSSDGYNEQFF.